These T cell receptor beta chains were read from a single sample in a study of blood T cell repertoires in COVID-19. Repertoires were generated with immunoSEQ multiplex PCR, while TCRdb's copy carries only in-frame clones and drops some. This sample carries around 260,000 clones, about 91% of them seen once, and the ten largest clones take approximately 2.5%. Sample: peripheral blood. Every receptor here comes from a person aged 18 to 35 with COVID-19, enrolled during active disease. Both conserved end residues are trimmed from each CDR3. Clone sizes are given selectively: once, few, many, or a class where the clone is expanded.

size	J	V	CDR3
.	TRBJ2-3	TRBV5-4	ASSGAGTDTQY
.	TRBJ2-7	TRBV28	ASSFPPSSGRFIYEQY
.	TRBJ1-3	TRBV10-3	ATALADTIY
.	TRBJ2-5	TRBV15	ATSRPPPQGDRETQY
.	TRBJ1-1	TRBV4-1	ASSQERIGERNTEAF
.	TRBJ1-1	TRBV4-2	ASSPGTVEAF
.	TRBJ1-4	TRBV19	ASSALSSGQITTNEKLF
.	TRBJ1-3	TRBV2	AGRGRGAGNTIY
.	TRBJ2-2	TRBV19	ASSPRGAGGELF
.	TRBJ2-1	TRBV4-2	ASSQVSGASYNEQF
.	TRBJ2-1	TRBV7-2	ASSSPSGGSSEQF
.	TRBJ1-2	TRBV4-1	ASSQDRTEGYGYT
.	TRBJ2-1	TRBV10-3	AISESRSGLAIYNEQF
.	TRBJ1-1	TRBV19	ASSIVMNTEAF
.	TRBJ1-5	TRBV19	ASSQGTGTNQPQH
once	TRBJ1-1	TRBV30	AWSPGANTEAF